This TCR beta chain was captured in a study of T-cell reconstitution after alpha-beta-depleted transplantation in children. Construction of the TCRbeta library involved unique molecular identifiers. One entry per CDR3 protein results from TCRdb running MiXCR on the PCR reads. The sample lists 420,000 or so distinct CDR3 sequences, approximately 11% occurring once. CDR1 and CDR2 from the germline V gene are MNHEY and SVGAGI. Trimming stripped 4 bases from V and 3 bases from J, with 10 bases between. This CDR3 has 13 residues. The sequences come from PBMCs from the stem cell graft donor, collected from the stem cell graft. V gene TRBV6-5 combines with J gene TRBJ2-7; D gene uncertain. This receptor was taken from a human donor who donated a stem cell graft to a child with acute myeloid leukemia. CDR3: CASSSRGNYEQYV. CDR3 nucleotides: TGTGCCAGCAGTTCGAGAGGAAACTACGAGCAGTACGTC.